This TCR beta chain was observed in a study of blood T cell repertoires in COVID-19. Study-level information: The analysed material was cDNA or gDNA that came from T cells, B-cell-depleted T cells, or PBMCs.

In germline, CDR1 is LGHDT, CDR2 YNNKEL (reference sequence). CDR3 length: 14 amino acids. Deletions cut 3 bases from V and 3 bases from J, with 8 bases between. TCRdb keeps only in-frame clones here, not all; method: immunoSEQ multiplex PCR. The sample includes 15,000 to 20,000 clones, 88% of them seen just once. This TCR was recovered from a human donor in a cohort sampled during active COVID-19. The sequencing sample was made of peripheral blood. The chain recombines TRBV3-1 (or the pseudogene TRBV3-2) with TRBJ2-2, with a weak D call TRBD2 (6 bases). For the CDR3, the DNA is TGTGCCAGCAGCCAGGGACTTTACACCGGGGAGCTGTTTTTT. Amino acids: CASSQGLYTGELFF.